Listed below are T cell receptor beta chains from one sample, sequenced in a study of blood T cell repertoires in COVID-19. Profiled with immunoSEQ multiplex PCR; TCRdb holds only in-frame clones, not every one. The sample holds 200,000 to 300,000 clones, roughly 89% seen once. Sequencing input: PBMCs or T cells enriched from blood (not recorded which). The receptor source for this set is a woman aged 30 to 39 with acute COVID-19. CDR3s include the opening cysteine and the closing phenylalanine or tryptophan.

TRBV3-1/TRBV3-2	CASSQNLLSTDTQYF
TRBV5-1	CASSLDGGLNTEAFF
TRBV6-5	CASSSPRGGNTIYF
TRBV12-3/TRBV12-4	CASRLGAGSPLHF
TRBV9	CASSVTPTRGVSGNTIYF
TRBV27	CASSLGPGLHYEQYF
TRBV5-1	CASSPGQATNEKLFF
TRBV7-8	CASSLFSGQGAYEQYF
TRBV7-6	CASSFLGGGNQETQYF
TRBV19	CASSIGDGSTDTQYF
TRBV7-2	CASSFGQGLYGYTF
TRBV30	CAWSRQMNTEAFF
TRBV18	CASSPEGGAGYGYTF
TRBV7-8	CASSLARSFYGYTF
TRBV3-1/TRBV3-2	CASSQVSGFGETQYF
TRBV27	CASSWTGRMNTEAFF
TRBV30	CAWSVSTAWDEQFF
TRBV18	CASSPPAGVYEQYF
TRBV5-4	CASQTPYNEQFF
TRBV5-6	CASSPGGGVVNTEAFF
TRBV5-1	CASSWDSSNTEAFF
TRBV13	CASSLGRQGEKLFF
TRBV19	CASKDRAGNSPLHF